A selection of T cell receptor beta chains follows, all from one sample in a study of blood T cell repertoires in COVID-19. The data were produced by immunoSEQ multiplex PCR, yet TCRdb's version contains in-frame clones alone and is incomplete. The data hold over 200,000 clones, with 70% to 90% observed a single time. The sample comprised peripheral blood. The receptors originated from a man younger than 35 with active or convalescent COVID-19. CDR3s include the opening cysteine and the closing phenylalanine or tryptophan. The order of the fields is clone size, D gene, V gene, J gene, CDR3 protein, CDR3 DNA. A D gene is named only where the DNA matches it firmly. Size values are once, few and many counts, or a class for expanded clones, and some rows have none.

clone_size: NA; d_call: NA; v_call: TRBV18; j_call: TRBJ2-1; cdr3_aa: CASSPPTGNEQFF; cdr3_nt: TGTGCCAGCTCCCCGCCAACAGGCAATGAGCAGTTCTTC
clone_size: NA; d_call: TRBD1; v_call: TRBV2; j_call: TRBJ2-6; cdr3_aa: CASSPDRGAGANVLTF; cdr3_nt: TGTGCCAGCAGCCCCGACAGGGGGGCCGGGGCCAACGTCCTGACTTTC
clone_size: NA; d_call: NA; v_call: TRBV6-5; j_call: TRBJ1-2; cdr3_aa: CASSYDGSYGYTF; cdr3_nt: TGTGCCAGCAGTTACGATGGGAGCTATGGCTACACCTTC
clone_size: NA; d_call: TRBD1; v_call: TRBV28; j_call: TRBJ1-2; cdr3_aa: CASRTPPGQGAGYGYTF; cdr3_nt: TGTGCCAGCAGAACCCCGCCGGGACAGGGGGCGGGCTATGGCTACACCTTC
clone_size: few; d_call: TRBD2; v_call: TRBV20-1; j_call: TRBJ2-2; cdr3_aa: CSASQGRDTGELFF; cdr3_nt: TGCAGTGCTAGTCAAGGGAGGGACACCGGGGAGCTGTTTTTT
clone_size: NA; d_call: TRBD1; v_call: TRBV27; j_call: TRBJ2-7; cdr3_aa: CASSLSGQFYEQYF; cdr3_nt: TGTGCCAGCAGTTTGTCGGGACAGTTCTACGAGCAGTACTTC
clone_size: NA; d_call: NA; v_call: TRBV13; j_call: TRBJ2-7; cdr3_aa: CASRGRGSYEQYF; cdr3_nt: TGTGCCAGCAGAGGAAGGGGGTCCTACGAGCAGTACTTC
clone_size: NA; d_call: TRBD2; v_call: TRBV4-3; j_call: TRBJ2-5; cdr3_aa: CASSQGSVGGAQYF; cdr3_nt: TGCGCCAGCAGCCAAGGGTCTGTGGGGGGGGCCCAGTACTTC
clone_size: NA; d_call: TRBD2; v_call: TRBV9; j_call: TRBJ2-7; cdr3_aa: CASSVGTSGAYEQYF; cdr3_nt: TGTGCCAGCAGCGTCGGGACTAGCGGGGCCTACGAGCAGTACTTC
clone_size: NA; d_call: TRBD1; v_call: TRBV10-1; j_call: TRBJ2-2; cdr3_aa: CASSERGQGGVAGELFF; cdr3_nt: TGCGCCAGCAGTGAGAGGGGGCAGGGCGGCGTGGCCGGGGAGCTGTTTTTT
clone_size: NA; d_call: NA; v_call: TRBV6-5; j_call: TRBJ2-7; cdr3_aa: CASSYSEGAYEQYF; cdr3_nt: TGTGCCAGCAGTTACTCGGAAGGGGCCTACGAGCAGTACTTC
clone_size: NA; d_call: TRBD1; v_call: TRBV5-5; j_call: TRBJ1-1; cdr3_aa: CASSLADRGTEAFF; cdr3_nt: TGTGCCAGCAGCTTGGCGGACAGGGGCACTGAAGCTTTCTTT
clone_size: NA; d_call: NA; v_call: TRBV27; j_call: TRBJ2-1; cdr3_aa: CASTGGVGTAQSEQFF; cdr3_nt: TGTGCCAGCACTGGTGGTGTTGGTACGGCACAGAGTGAGCAGTTCTTC
clone_size: NA; d_call: TRBD1; v_call: TRBV5-1; j_call: TRBJ2-7; cdr3_aa: CASQTGANSYEQYF; cdr3_nt: TGCGCCAGCCAGACAGGGGCTAACTCCTACGAGCAGTACTTC
clone_size: NA; d_call: TRBD2; v_call: TRBV6-2/TRBV6-3; j_call: TRBJ2-7; cdr3_aa: CASSPRREADEQYF; cdr3_nt: TGTGCCAGCAGTCCCAGGCGGGAGGCCGACGAGCAGTACTTC
clone_size: once; d_call: TRBD2; v_call: TRBV9; j_call: TRBJ2-7; cdr3_aa: CASSVQPSGSIYEQYF; cdr3_nt: TGTGCCAGCAGCGTTCAGCCTAGCGGGAGCATCTACGAGCAGTACTTC
clone_size: NA; d_call: NA; v_call: TRBV9; j_call: TRBJ2-3; cdr3_aa: CASSVVEGADTQYF; cdr3_nt: TGTGCCAGCAGCGTAGTAGAGGGGGCAGATACGCAGTATTTT
clone_size: NA; d_call: TRBD1; v_call: TRBV7-2; j_call: TRBJ2-7; cdr3_aa: CASNKQGAYEQYF; cdr3_nt: TGTGCCAGCAACAAACAGGGGGCCTACGAGCAGTACTTC
clone_size: NA; d_call: NA; v_call: TRBV5-1; j_call: TRBJ2-3; cdr3_aa: CASSLVSRGTDTQYF; cdr3_nt: TGCGCCAGCAGCTTGGTCTCCCGGGGCACAGATACGCAGTATTTT
clone_size: NA; d_call: TRBD1; v_call: TRBV5-1; j_call: TRBJ2-7; cdr3_aa: CASSFGGTGFYEQYF; cdr3_nt: TGCGCCAGCAGCTTCGGGGGGACAGGGTTCTACGAGCAGTACTTC
clone_size: once; d_call: NA; v_call: TRBV25-1; j_call: TRBJ1-5; cdr3_aa: CASSEGGAQPQHF; cdr3_nt: TGTGCCAGCAGTGAGGGGGGGGCCCAGCCCCAGCATTTT
clone_size: NA; d_call: NA; v_call: TRBV6-4; j_call: TRBJ2-5; cdr3_aa: CASSESRQETQYF; cdr3_nt: TGTGCCAGCAGTGAATCCCGCCAAGAGACCCAGTACTTC
clone_size: NA; d_call: TRBD1; v_call: TRBV5-4; j_call: TRBJ2-7; cdr3_aa: CASMRGPWDSSYEQYF; cdr3_nt: TGTGCCAGCATGCGCGGCCCGTGGGACAGCAGCTACGAGCAGTACTTC
clone_size: once; d_call: NA; v_call: TRBV19; j_call: TRBJ2-1; cdr3_aa: CASSIPLGRSSYNEQFF; cdr3_nt: TGTGCCAGTAGTATACCCCTTGGCCGATCCTCCTACAATGAGCAGTTCTTC
clone_size: NA; d_call: TRBD2; v_call: TRBV7-2; j_call: TRBJ2-7; cdr3_aa: CASSLARLAGYEQYF; cdr3_nt: TGTGCCAGCAGCTTAGCCCGACTAGCGGGCTACGAGCAGTACTTC
clone_size: NA; d_call: TRBD1; v_call: TRBV12-5; j_call: TRBJ1-4; cdr3_aa: CASGPSRPGQVFGKLFF; cdr3_nt: TGTGCTAGTGGACCAAGCCGACCGGGACAGGTTTTTGGAAAACTGTTTTTT
clone_size: NA; d_call: NA; v_call: TRBV27; j_call: TRBJ2-1; cdr3_aa: CASSLSIGVYYNEQFF; cdr3_nt: TGTGCCAGCAGTTTATCGATAGGGGTCTACTACAATGAGCAGTTCTTC
clone_size: NA; d_call: NA; v_call: TRBV4-3; j_call: TRBJ1-2; cdr3_aa: CASSQNPQVGYGYTF; cdr3_nt: TGCGCCAGCAGCCAAAATCCTCAGGTCGGCTATGGCTACACCTTC
clone_size: NA; d_call: TRBD2; v_call: TRBV7-9; j_call: TRBJ2-7; cdr3_aa: CASSFGGSLYEQYF; cdr3_nt: TGTGCCAGCAGCTTTGGCGGGAGTTTGTACGAGCAGTACTTC
clone_size: NA; d_call: TRBD2; v_call: TRBV11-2; j_call: TRBJ2-5; cdr3_aa: CASIQTRGGETQYF; cdr3_nt: TGTGCCAGCATTCAGACCCGGGGGGGAGAGACCCAGTACTTC
clone_size: NA; d_call: TRBD1; v_call: TRBV28; j_call: TRBJ2-4; cdr3_aa: CASAETGLGAKNIQYF; cdr3_nt: TGTGCCAGCGCCGAGACAGGGTTGGGTGCCAAAAACATTCAGTACTTC
clone_size: NA; d_call: TRBD1; v_call: TRBV3-1/TRBV3-2; j_call: TRBJ2-7; cdr3_aa: CASSRTGGTYEQYF; cdr3_nt: TGTGCCAGCAGCCGGACAGGGGGGACCTACGAGCAGTACTTC
clone_size: NA; d_call: NA; v_call: TRBV3-1/TRBV3-2; j_call: TRBJ1-2; cdr3_aa: CASSQGLRTANYGYTF; cdr3_nt: TGTGCCAGCAGCCAAGGGCTTCGTACAGCTAACTATGGCTACACCTTC
clone_size: NA; d_call: NA; v_call: TRBV7-2; j_call: TRBJ1-2; cdr3_aa: CASSFQGGNYGYTF; cdr3_nt: TGTGCCAGCAGCTTTCAGGGCGGTAACTATGGCTACACCTTC
clone_size: NA; d_call: TRBD2; v_call: TRBV4-1; j_call: TRBJ2-1; cdr3_aa: CASSQVGTSENEQFF; cdr3_nt: TGCGCCAGCAGCCAAGTCGGGACTAGCGAGAATGAGCAGTTCTTC
clone_size: NA; d_call: TRBD2; v_call: TRBV5-1; j_call: TRBJ2-3; cdr3_aa: CASSLLATDTQYF; cdr3_nt: TGCGCCAGCAGCTTACTAGCGACAGATACGCAGTATTTT
clone_size: NA; d_call: NA; v_call: TRBV7-9; j_call: TRBJ1-2; cdr3_aa: CASSANYGYTF; cdr3_nt: TGTGCCAGCTCGGCTAACTATGGCTACACCTTC
clone_size: NA; d_call: NA; v_call: TRBV21-1; j_call: TRBJ1-2; cdr3_aa: CASSTLDRLHYGYTF; cdr3_nt: TGTGCCAGCAGCACCTTAGACAGATTACACTATGGCTACACCTTC
clone_size: NA; d_call: NA; v_call: TRBV6-9; j_call: TRBJ2-5; cdr3_aa: CASSYSSSSGETQYF; cdr3_nt: TGTGCCAGCAGTTATTCGAGTTCCAGCGGAGAGACCCAGTACTTC
clone_size: NA; d_call: NA; v_call: TRBV28; j_call: TRBJ1-1; cdr3_aa: CASSLFGGGTEAFF; cdr3_nt: TGTGCCAGCAGTTTATTTGGGGGGGGCACTGAAGCTTTCTTT
clone_size: NA; d_call: NA; v_call: TRBV30; j_call: TRBJ1-2; cdr3_aa: CAWSSGGRGYGYTF; cdr3_nt: TGTGCCTGGAGCTCTGGGGGGAGGGGCTATGGCTACACCTTC
clone_size: NA; d_call: NA; v_call: TRBV19; j_call: TRBJ1-1; cdr3_aa: CASTPSRGNTEAFF; cdr3_nt: TGTGCCAGTACCCCCAGTCGTGGGAACACTGAAGCTTTCTTT
clone_size: NA; d_call: NA; v_call: TRBV10-3; j_call: TRBJ2-6; cdr3_aa: CAISPGAGANVLTF; cdr3_nt: TGTGCCATCAGCCCAGGGGCTGGGGCCAACGTCCTGACTTTC
clone_size: NA; d_call: TRBD1; v_call: TRBV11-2; j_call: TRBJ1-1; cdr3_aa: CASSYSGQGSTEAFF; cdr3_nt: TGTGCCAGCAGCTATTCGGGACAGGGGTCCACTGAAGCTTTCTTT
clone_size: NA; d_call: TRBD2; v_call: TRBV9; j_call: TRBJ2-1; cdr3_aa: CASSVIAGKGDNEQFF; cdr3_nt: TGTGCCAGCAGCGTTATAGCGGGAAAGGGGGACAATGAGCAGTTCTTC
clone_size: NA; d_call: NA; v_call: TRBV28; j_call: TRBJ1-3; cdr3_aa: CASSPPGNTIYF; cdr3_nt: TGTGCCAGCAGCCCCCCGGGGAACACCATATATTTT
clone_size: NA; d_call: NA; v_call: TRBV28; j_call: TRBJ2-7; cdr3_aa: CASGASVNFYEQYF; cdr3_nt: TGTGCCAGCGGTGCCTCGGTTAACTTCTACGAGCAGTACTTC
clone_size: NA; d_call: TRBD1; v_call: TRBV5-4; j_call: TRBJ1-4; cdr3_aa: CASSLGDRGPNEKLFF; cdr3_nt: TGTGCCAGCAGCTTGGGGGACAGGGGCCCAAATGAAAAACTGTTTTTT
clone_size: NA; d_call: NA; v_call: TRBV7-2; j_call: TRBJ2-3; cdr3_aa: CASSGDQGHTQYF; cdr3_nt: TGTGCCAGCAGCGGGGACCAGGGGCATACGCAGTATTTT
clone_size: NA; d_call: NA; v_call: TRBV28; j_call: TRBJ1-5; cdr3_aa: CASSFGLLNQPQHF; cdr3_nt: TGTGCCAGCAGTTTCGGACTCCTAAATCAGCCCCAGCATTTT
clone_size: NA; d_call: NA; v_call: TRBV30; j_call: TRBJ1-1; cdr3_aa: CAWTHRWGGNTEAFF; cdr3_nt: TGTGCCTGGACGCACCGATGGGGGGGCAACACTGAAGCTTTCTTT
clone_size: NA; d_call: NA; v_call: TRBV24-1; j_call: TRBJ2-5; cdr3_aa: CATSAPGVGQETQYF; cdr3_nt: TGTGCCACCAGTGCCCCCGGGGTAGGACAAGAGACCCAGTACTTC
clone_size: NA; d_call: NA; v_call: TRBV19; j_call: TRBJ2-7; cdr3_aa: CASSISPSRVGEQYF; cdr3_nt: TGTGCCAGTAGTATCAGCCCCAGCAGGGTGGGCGAGCAGTACTTC
clone_size: once; d_call: TRBD1; v_call: TRBV30; j_call: TRBJ2-7; cdr3_aa: CAWSALQGVYKDEQYF; cdr3_nt: TGTGCCTGGAGTGCCCTCCAGGGGGTGTATAAAGACGAGCAGTACTTC